Below, one T cell receptor (beta chain) is given with its context. Its antigen is currently unknown. There are 15 residues in the CDR3. With 6 bases clipped from V and 6 bases from J, the junction kept 9 bases outside the gene matches. This record comes from a study of human T cells and chemical hapten exposure. At the level of the study: There were per-sample TCR yield variations, arising mainly from small pooled library volume differences. Study findings and constraints: With alopecia, donors may have immune responses unlike healthy people's.

Each CDR3 protein is one row after TCRdb ran MiXCR on the RACE reads. Of 150,000 to 200,000 distinct CDR3 sequences in the sample, about 22% were seen once. Time point defined: patch test 3, about 24 weeks after DPC sensitization. Stated treatment: therapeutic diphenylcyclopropenone sensitization with weekly scalp DPC. The clonotype comes from a woman between 40 and 50 years old with alopecia areata. Some clones in this sample may be carry-over from other donors' samples. The sample consisted of whole blood, taken in connection with sensitization to the hapten diphenylcyclopropenone (DPC). The V gene is TRBV12-3 or TRBV12-4, the J gene TRBJ2-3; 10 bases align to TRBD2. Written as DNA, the CDR3 is TGTGCCAGCAGGTGGACTAGCGGTTTGATGGATACGCAGTATTTT. Translation gives CASRWTSGLMDTQYF.